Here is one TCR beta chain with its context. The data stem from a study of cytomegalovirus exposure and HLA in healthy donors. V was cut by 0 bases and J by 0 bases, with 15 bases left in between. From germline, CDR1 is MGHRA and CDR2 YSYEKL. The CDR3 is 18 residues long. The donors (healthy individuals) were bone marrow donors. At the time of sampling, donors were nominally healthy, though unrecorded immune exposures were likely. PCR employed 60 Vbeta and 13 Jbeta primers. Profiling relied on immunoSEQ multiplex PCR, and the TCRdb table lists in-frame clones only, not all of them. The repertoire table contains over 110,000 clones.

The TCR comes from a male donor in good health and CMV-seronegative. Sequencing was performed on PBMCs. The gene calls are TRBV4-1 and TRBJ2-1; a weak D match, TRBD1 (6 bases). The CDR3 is CASSQDGGYWPSYNEQFF. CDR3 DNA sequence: TGCGCCAGCAGCCAAGATGGGGGCTACTGGCCCTCCTACAATGAGCAGTTCTTC.